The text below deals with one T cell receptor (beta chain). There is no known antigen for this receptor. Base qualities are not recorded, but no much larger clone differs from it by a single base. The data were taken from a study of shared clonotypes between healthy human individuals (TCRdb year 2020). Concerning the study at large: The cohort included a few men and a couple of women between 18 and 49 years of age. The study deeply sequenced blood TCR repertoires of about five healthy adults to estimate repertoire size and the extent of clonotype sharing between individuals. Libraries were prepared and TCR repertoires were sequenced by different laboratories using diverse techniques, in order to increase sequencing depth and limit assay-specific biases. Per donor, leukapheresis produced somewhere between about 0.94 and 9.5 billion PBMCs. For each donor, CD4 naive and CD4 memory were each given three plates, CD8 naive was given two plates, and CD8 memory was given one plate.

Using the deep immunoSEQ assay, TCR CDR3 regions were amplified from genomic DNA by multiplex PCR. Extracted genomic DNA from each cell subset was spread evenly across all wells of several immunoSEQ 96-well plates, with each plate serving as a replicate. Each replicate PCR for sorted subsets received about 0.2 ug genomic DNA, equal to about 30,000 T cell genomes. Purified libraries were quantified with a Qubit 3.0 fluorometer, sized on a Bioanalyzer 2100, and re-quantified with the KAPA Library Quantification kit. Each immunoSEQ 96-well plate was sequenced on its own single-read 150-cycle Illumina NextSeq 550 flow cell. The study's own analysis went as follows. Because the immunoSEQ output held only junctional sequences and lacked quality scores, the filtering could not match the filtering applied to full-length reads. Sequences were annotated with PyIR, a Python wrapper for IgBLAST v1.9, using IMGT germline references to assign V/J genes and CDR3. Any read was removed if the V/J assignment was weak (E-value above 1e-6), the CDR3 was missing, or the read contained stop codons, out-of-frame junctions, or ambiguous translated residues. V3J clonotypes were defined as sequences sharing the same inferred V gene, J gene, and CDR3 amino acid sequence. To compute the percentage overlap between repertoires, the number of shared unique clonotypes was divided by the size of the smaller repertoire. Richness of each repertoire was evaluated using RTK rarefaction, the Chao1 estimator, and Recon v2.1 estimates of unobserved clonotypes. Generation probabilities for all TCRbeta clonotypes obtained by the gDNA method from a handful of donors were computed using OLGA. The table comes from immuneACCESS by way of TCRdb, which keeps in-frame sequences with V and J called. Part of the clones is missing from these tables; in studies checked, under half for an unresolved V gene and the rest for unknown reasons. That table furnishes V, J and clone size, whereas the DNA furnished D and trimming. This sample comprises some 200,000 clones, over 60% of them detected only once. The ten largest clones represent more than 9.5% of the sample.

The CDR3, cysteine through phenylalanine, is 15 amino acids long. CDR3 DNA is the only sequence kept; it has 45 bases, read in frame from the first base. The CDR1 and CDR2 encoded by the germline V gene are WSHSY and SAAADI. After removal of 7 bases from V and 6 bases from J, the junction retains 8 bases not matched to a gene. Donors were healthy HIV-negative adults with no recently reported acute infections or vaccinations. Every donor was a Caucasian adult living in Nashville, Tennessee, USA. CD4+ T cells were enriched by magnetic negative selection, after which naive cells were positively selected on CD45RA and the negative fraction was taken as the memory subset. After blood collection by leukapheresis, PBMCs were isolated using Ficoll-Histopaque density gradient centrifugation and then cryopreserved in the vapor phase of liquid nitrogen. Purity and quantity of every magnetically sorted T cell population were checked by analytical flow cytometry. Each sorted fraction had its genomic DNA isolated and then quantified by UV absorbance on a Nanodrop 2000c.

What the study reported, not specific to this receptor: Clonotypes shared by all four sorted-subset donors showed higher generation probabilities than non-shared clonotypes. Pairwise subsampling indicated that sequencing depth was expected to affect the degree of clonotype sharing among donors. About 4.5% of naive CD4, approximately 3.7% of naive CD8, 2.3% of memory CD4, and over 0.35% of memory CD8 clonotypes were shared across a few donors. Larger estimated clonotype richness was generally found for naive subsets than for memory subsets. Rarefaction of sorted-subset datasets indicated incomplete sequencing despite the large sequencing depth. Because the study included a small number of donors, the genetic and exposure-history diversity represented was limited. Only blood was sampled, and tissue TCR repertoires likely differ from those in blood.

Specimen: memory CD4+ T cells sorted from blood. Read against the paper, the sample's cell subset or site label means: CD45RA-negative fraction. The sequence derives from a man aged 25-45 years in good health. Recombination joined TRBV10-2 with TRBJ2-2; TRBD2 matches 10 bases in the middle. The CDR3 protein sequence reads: CASTSLAGAAGELFF. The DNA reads TGCGCCAGCACGTCCCTAGCGGGAGCGGCCGGGGAGCTGTTTTTT.